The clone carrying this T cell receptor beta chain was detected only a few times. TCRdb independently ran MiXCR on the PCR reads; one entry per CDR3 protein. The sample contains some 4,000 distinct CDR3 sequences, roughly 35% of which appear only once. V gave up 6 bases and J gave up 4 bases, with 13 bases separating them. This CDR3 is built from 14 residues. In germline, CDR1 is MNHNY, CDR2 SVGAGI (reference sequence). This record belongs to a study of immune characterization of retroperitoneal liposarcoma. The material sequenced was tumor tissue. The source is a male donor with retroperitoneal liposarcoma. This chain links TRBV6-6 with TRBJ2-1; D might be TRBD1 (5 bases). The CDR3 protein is CASSPGFEYNEQFF. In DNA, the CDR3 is TGTGCCAGCAGCCCAGGGTTCGAATACAATGAGCAGTTCTTC.